The sequence of this TCR beta chain was determined in a study of T cell responses to AZD1222 COVID-19 vaccine. Study results and caveats: Targets within unmutated variant regions were reportedly found for nearly half of spike-specific TCRs. Recipients of two AZD1222 doses showed rising Spike-specific TCR breadth and depth.

Generated by immunoSEQ multiplex PCR, the TCRdb table keeps only in-frame clones and is missing some. This sample has more than 35,000 clones, with about four fifths found just once. Turning to this clone: The target antigen is unknown.

This CDR3 region has 15 residues. V lost 1 base and J lost 3, with 10 bases in between. Germline CDR1 SEHNR, CDR2 FQNEAQ (reference sequence). The chain recombines TRBV7-9 with TRBJ1-5; the D is unclear. The specimen was peripheral blood, collected 28 days after the second dose of the MenACWY control vaccine. The source of this sequence is an adult who received the MenACWY meningococcal vaccine as a control. The CDR3, as DNA: TGTGCCAGCAGCTTAGGGTCTGTACCCAATCAGCCCCAGCATTTT. The encoded protein is CASSLGSVPNQPQHF.